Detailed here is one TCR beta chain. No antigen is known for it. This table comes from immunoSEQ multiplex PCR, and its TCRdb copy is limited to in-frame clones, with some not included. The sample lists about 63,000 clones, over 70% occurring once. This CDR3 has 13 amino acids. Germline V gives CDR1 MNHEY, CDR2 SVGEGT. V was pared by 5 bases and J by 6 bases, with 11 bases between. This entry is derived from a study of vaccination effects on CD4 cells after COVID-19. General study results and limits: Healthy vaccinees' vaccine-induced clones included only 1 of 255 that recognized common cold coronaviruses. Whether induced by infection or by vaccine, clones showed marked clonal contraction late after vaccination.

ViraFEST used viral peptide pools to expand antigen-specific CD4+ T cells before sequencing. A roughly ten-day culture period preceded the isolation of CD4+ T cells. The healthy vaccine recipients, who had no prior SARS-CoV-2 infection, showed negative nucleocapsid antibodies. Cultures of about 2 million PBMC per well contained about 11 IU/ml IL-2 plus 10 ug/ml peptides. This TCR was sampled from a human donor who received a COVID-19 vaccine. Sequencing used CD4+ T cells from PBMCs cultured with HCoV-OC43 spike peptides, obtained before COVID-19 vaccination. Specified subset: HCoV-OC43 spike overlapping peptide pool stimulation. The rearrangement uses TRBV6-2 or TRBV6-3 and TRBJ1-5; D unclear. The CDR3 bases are TGTGCCAGCAGTAGAAACGTGGGTCAGCCCCAGCATTTT. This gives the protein CASSRNVGQPQHF.